This is a list of T cell receptor beta chains from one sample in a study of blood T cells in healthy people across ages. TCRdb re-derived calls from the 5' RACE reads in MiXCR, one entry per CDR3 protein. The table lists more than 550,000 distinct CDR3 sequences, 20% to 25% of them singletons. Material for sequencing was blood. These receptors were obtained from a man between 65 and 79 years old in good health. CDR3s include the opening cysteine and the closing phenylalanine or tryptophan. Each record gives: D gene, J gene, clone size, CDR3 length, V gene, CDR3 protein, CDR3 DNA. The D gene is left open where the match is weak. A clone size is listed for some rows: how often the clone was seen (once, few, many), or a class if it is expanded.

d_call: .; j_call: TRBJ2-5; clone_size: .; cdr3_length: 11; v_call: TRBV3-1; cdr3_aa: CASSQAKRQYF; cdr3_nt: TGTGCCAGCAGCCAAGCGAAGAGACAGTACTTC
d_call: .; j_call: TRBJ2-3; clone_size: .; cdr3_length: 13; v_call: TRBV4-3; cdr3_aa: CATAGLITDTQYF; cdr3_nt: TGCGCCACCGCGGGGCTTATCACAGATACGCAGTATTTT
d_call: .; j_call: TRBJ2-1; clone_size: .; cdr3_length: 13; v_call: TRBV24-1; cdr3_aa: CATSRFVGTEQFF; cdr3_nt: TGTGCCACCAGTCGCTTTGTCGGCACTGAGCAGTTCTTC
d_call: .; j_call: TRBJ2-7; clone_size: .; cdr3_length: 14; v_call: TRBV20-1; cdr3_aa: CSAKGGVGNYEQYF; cdr3_nt: TGCAGTGCTAAGGGGGGGGTTGGGAATTACGAGCAGTACTTC
d_call: .; j_call: TRBJ1-5; clone_size: few; cdr3_length: 14; v_call: TRBV20-1; cdr3_aa: CSARLDAGGQPRHF; cdr3_nt: TGCAGTGCTCGATTAGATGCTGGGGGTCAGCCCCGGCATTTT
d_call: .; j_call: TRBJ2-7; clone_size: few; cdr3_length: 13; v_call: TRBV5-1; cdr3_aa: CASSFQESYEQYF; cdr3_nt: TGCGCCAGCAGCTTCCAGGAGTCCTACGAGCAGTACTTC
d_call: .; j_call: TRBJ1-4; clone_size: many; cdr3_length: 13; v_call: TRBV6-5; cdr3_aa: CASSPRGGEKLFF; cdr3_nt: TGTGCCAGCAGTCCCCGGGGCGGCGAAAAACTGTTTTTT
d_call: TRBD1; j_call: TRBJ1-5; clone_size: .; cdr3_length: 14; v_call: TRBV28; cdr3_aa: CASSEGAGPQPQHF; cdr3_nt: TGTGCCAGCAGTGAGGGGGCGGGACCACAGCCCCAGCATTTT
d_call: .; j_call: TRBJ1-1; clone_size: .; cdr3_length: 13; v_call: TRBV5-1; cdr3_aa: CASSPDALNEAFF; cdr3_nt: TGCGCCAGCAGCCCTGACGCCCTAAATGAAGCTTTCTTT
d_call: .; j_call: TRBJ2-3; clone_size: few; cdr3_length: 14; v_call: TRBV5-5; cdr3_aa: CASTGTKGADTQYF; cdr3_nt: TGTGCCAGCACCGGGACTAAGGGGGCAGATACGCAGTATTTT
d_call: .; j_call: TRBJ1-1; clone_size: few; cdr3_length: 13; v_call: TRBV7-9; cdr3_aa: CASSRLQGTEAFF; cdr3_nt: TGTGCCAGCAGTCGCCTCCAAGGGACTGAAGCTTTCTTT
d_call: TRBD1; j_call: TRBJ2-1; clone_size: few; cdr3_length: 16; v_call: TRBV7-9; cdr3_aa: CASSFHRQGPYNEQFF; cdr3_nt: TGTGCCAGCAGCTTCCACCGACAGGGACCCTACAATGAGCAGTTCTTC
d_call: TRBD1; j_call: TRBJ2-6; clone_size: few; cdr3_length: 16; v_call: TRBV10-3; cdr3_aa: CAIRRNRGPGANVLTF; cdr3_nt: TGTGCCATCAGACGAAACAGGGGACCTGGGGCCAACGTCCTGACTTTC
d_call: TRBD2; j_call: TRBJ2-3; clone_size: few; cdr3_length: 16; v_call: TRBV25-1; cdr3_aa: CASSESSGRGTDTQYF; cdr3_nt: TGTGCCAGCAGTGAGTCCAGCGGGAGAGGCACAGATACGCAGTATTTT
d_call: TRBD1; j_call: TRBJ1-2; clone_size: few; cdr3_length: 14; v_call: TRBV19; cdr3_aa: CASRAAGGNYGYTF; cdr3_nt: TGTGCCAGTAGGGCCGCAGGGGGAAACTATGGCTACACCTTC
d_call: TRBD2; j_call: TRBJ2-1; clone_size: .; cdr3_length: 16; v_call: TRBV3-1; cdr3_aa: CASSQLAGGSANEQFF; cdr3_nt: TGTGCCAGCAGCCAACTGGCCGGGGGGTCGGCAAATGAGCAGTTCTTC
d_call: TRBD2; j_call: TRBJ2-5; clone_size: .; cdr3_length: 17; v_call: TRBV20-1; cdr3_aa: CSARDPRTSGAGETQYF; cdr3_nt: TGCAGTGCTAGAGACCCTCGGACTAGCGGGGCGGGAGAGACCCAGTACTTC
d_call: TRBD2; j_call: TRBJ2-2; clone_size: few; cdr3_length: 16; v_call: TRBV5-1; cdr3_aa: CASSLILAGNTGELFF; cdr3_nt: TGCGCCAGCAGCTTGATACTAGCGGGGAACACCGGGGAGCTGTTTTTT
d_call: TRBD1; j_call: TRBJ1-6; clone_size: few; cdr3_length: 14; v_call: TRBV3-1; cdr3_aa: CASSPGQTNSPLHF; cdr3_nt: TGTGCCAGCAGCCCGGGACAGACAAATTCACCCCTCCACTTT
d_call: .; j_call: TRBJ1-6; clone_size: few; cdr3_length: 14; v_call: TRBV12-3/TRBV12-4; cdr3_aa: CASSPQGYNSPLHF; cdr3_nt: TGTGCCAGCAGTCCGCAGGGTTATAATTCACCCCTCCACTTT
d_call: .; j_call: TRBJ1-2; clone_size: few; cdr3_length: 12; v_call: TRBV6-5; cdr3_aa: CASRVSGEGYTF; cdr3_nt: TGTGCCAGCAGGGTGTCAGGGGAAGGCTACACCTTC
d_call: .; j_call: TRBJ2-6; clone_size: few; cdr3_length: 11; v_call: TRBV2; cdr3_aa: CASSLANVLTF; cdr3_nt: TGTGCCAGCAGTCTTGCCAACGTCCTGACTTTC
d_call: TRBD1; j_call: TRBJ1-5; clone_size: many; cdr3_length: 14; v_call: TRBV29-1; cdr3_aa: CSVQDRGLHQPQHF; cdr3_nt: TGCAGCGTTCAGGACAGGGGTTTGCATCAGCCCCAGCATTTT
d_call: .; j_call: TRBJ1-1; clone_size: many; cdr3_length: 13; v_call: TRBV5-1; cdr3_aa: CASRSTVNTEAFF; cdr3_nt: TGCGCCAGCAGGTCGACAGTGAACACTGAAGCTTTCTTT
d_call: .; j_call: TRBJ2-5; clone_size: .; cdr3_length: 13; v_call: TRBV7-9; cdr3_aa: CATSKGDLETQYF; cdr3_nt: TGTGCCACCTCCAAAGGGGATTTAGAGACCCAGTACTTC
d_call: TRBD2; j_call: TRBJ2-4; clone_size: few; cdr3_length: 13; v_call: TRBV20-1; cdr3_aa: CSAPTSGRNIQYF; cdr3_nt: TGCAGTGCTCCCACAAGCGGGAGGAACATTCAGTACTTC
d_call: TRBD1; j_call: TRBJ2-1; clone_size: .; cdr3_length: 18; v_call: TRBV5-1; cdr3_aa: CASSLAQGALAGYNEQFF; cdr3_nt: TGCGCCAGCAGCTTGGCACAGGGGGCGCTTGCAGGCTACAATGAGCAGTTCTTC
d_call: .; j_call: TRBJ1-6; clone_size: .; cdr3_length: 13; v_call: TRBV2; cdr3_aa: CAKRRAVNSPLHF; cdr3_nt: TGTGCCAAACGCCGGGCCGTTAATTCACCCCTCCACTTT
d_call: TRBD2; j_call: TRBJ2-7; clone_size: .; cdr3_length: 18; v_call: TRBV20-1; cdr3_aa: CSAPLPRGDREETYEQYF; cdr3_nt: TGCAGTGCTCCGTTACCTCGGGGGGACCGGGAGGAGACCTACGAGCAGTACTTC
d_call: .; j_call: TRBJ2-1; clone_size: .; cdr3_length: 16; v_call: TRBV20-1; cdr3_aa: CSARDPAGTSYNEQFF; cdr3_nt: TGCAGTGCTAGAGATCCAGCGGGTACGTCCTACAATGAGCAGTTCTTC
d_call: .; j_call: TRBJ2-1; clone_size: few; cdr3_length: 15; v_call: TRBV7-9; cdr3_aa: CASSSWRVGMDEQFF; cdr3_nt: TGTGCCAGCAGCTCCTGGAGGGTAGGGATGGATGAGCAGTTCTTC
d_call: .; j_call: TRBJ2-4; clone_size: .; cdr3_length: 16; v_call: TRBV28; cdr3_aa: CASSLLRFSAKNIQYF; cdr3_nt: TGTGCCAGCAGTTTATTGAGGTTTTCAGCCAAAAACATTCAGTACTTC
d_call: .; j_call: TRBJ1-1; clone_size: few; cdr3_length: 12; v_call: TRBV4-3; cdr3_aa: CASSQDEGSAFF; cdr3_nt: TGCGCCAGCAGCCAAGATGAGGGCAGCGCTTTCTTT
d_call: .; j_call: TRBJ1-1; clone_size: .; cdr3_length: 16; v_call: TRBV18; cdr3_aa: CASSPRWGEWNTEAFF; cdr3_nt: TGTGCCAGCTCACCACGGTGGGGTGAATGGAACACTGAAGCTTTCTTT
d_call: .; j_call: TRBJ2-7; clone_size: .; cdr3_length: 13; v_call: TRBV12-3/TRBV12-4; cdr3_aa: CASTPGGVYEQYF; cdr3_nt: TGTGCCAGCACACCGGGCGGGGTTTACGAGCAGTACTTC
d_call: .; j_call: TRBJ2-2; clone_size: .; cdr3_length: 15; v_call: TRBV5-5; cdr3_aa: CASSSGLLNTGELFF; cdr3_nt: TGTGCCAGCAGTTCGGGACTCCTGAACACCGGGGAGCTGTTTTTT
d_call: TRBD1; j_call: TRBJ1-1; clone_size: few; cdr3_length: 13; v_call: TRBV7-6; cdr3_aa: CASSPQGRSEAFF; cdr3_nt: TGTGCCAGCAGCCCACAGGGGAGGTCTGAAGCTTTCTTT
d_call: .; j_call: TRBJ1-2; clone_size: .; cdr3_length: 12; v_call: TRBV7-8; cdr3_aa: CASSAGQGNYTF; cdr3_nt: TGTGCCAGCAGCGCCGGACAAGGCAACTACACCTTC
d_call: .; j_call: TRBJ2-1; clone_size: .; cdr3_length: 14; v_call: TRBV5-1; cdr3_aa: CASSLESGPDEQFF; cdr3_nt: TGCGCCAGCAGCTTGGAATCAGGCCCTGATGAGCAGTTCTTC
d_call: TRBD1; j_call: TRBJ2-7; clone_size: few; cdr3_length: 14; v_call: TRBV27; cdr3_aa: CASSWDSSSYEQYF; cdr3_nt: TGTGCCAGCAGTTGGGACAGTTCCTCCTACGAGCAGTACTTC
d_call: TRBD2; j_call: TRBJ2-1; clone_size: .; cdr3_length: 12; v_call: TRBV6-6; cdr3_aa: CATRDYYNEQFF; cdr3_nt: TGTGCCACCCGGGACTATTACAATGAGCAGTTCTTC
d_call: TRBD2; j_call: TRBJ2-1; clone_size: few; cdr3_length: 20; v_call: TRBV11-1; cdr3_aa: CASSLAGGTSGMRSYNEQFF; cdr3_nt: TGTGCCAGCAGCTTAGCTGGGGGGACTAGCGGGATGAGGTCCTACAATGAGCAGTTCTTC
d_call: .; j_call: TRBJ2-3; clone_size: .; cdr3_length: 14; v_call: TRBV6-1; cdr3_aa: CASRALSGTDTQYF; cdr3_nt: TGTGCCAGCAGGGCCCTATCAGGCACAGATACGCAGTATTTT
d_call: .; j_call: TRBJ1-1; clone_size: few; cdr3_length: 15; v_call: TRBV7-2; cdr3_aa: CASSLRVGDNAEAFF; cdr3_nt: TGTGCCAGCAGCTTAAGGGTCGGAGACAACGCTGAAGCTTTCTTT
d_call: .; j_call: TRBJ1-2; clone_size: .; cdr3_length: 14; v_call: TRBV28; cdr3_aa: CATMLGGRNYGYTF; cdr3_nt: TGTGCCACTATGCTCGGGGGAAGAAACTATGGCTACACCTTC
d_call: .; j_call: TRBJ1-2; clone_size: .; cdr3_length: 15; v_call: TRBV5-4; cdr3_aa: CASSSRWEGGYGYTF; cdr3_nt: TGTGCCAGCAGTTCGCGTTGGGAGGGCGGCTATGGCTACACCTTC
d_call: TRBD2; j_call: TRBJ2-3; clone_size: .; cdr3_length: 16; v_call: TRBV30; cdr3_aa: CACPPRTSGSTDTQYF; cdr3_nt: TGTGCCTGCCCCCCCCGGACTAGCGGGAGCACAGATACGCAGTATTTT
d_call: .; j_call: TRBJ1-2; clone_size: .; cdr3_length: 13; v_call: TRBV2; cdr3_aa: CASSDQGIYGYTF; cdr3_nt: TGTGCCAGCAGTGATCAAGGGATCTATGGCTACACCTTC
d_call: .; j_call: TRBJ1-5; clone_size: .; cdr3_length: 15; v_call: TRBV27; cdr3_aa: CASSSYRSSNQPQHF; cdr3_nt: TGTGCCAGCAGTTCCTACAGGTCTAGCAATCAGCCCCAGCATTTT
d_call: TRBD1; j_call: TRBJ2-2; clone_size: few; cdr3_length: 16; v_call: TRBV6-5; cdr3_aa: CASSSLTGRNTGELFF; cdr3_nt: TGTGCCAGCAGTTCGCTGACAGGGAGAAACACCGGGGAGCTGTTTTTT
d_call: .; j_call: TRBJ2-5; clone_size: few; cdr3_length: 13; v_call: TRBV20-1; cdr3_aa: CSVTGLSEETQYF; cdr3_nt: TGCAGTGTTACGGGACTTTCAGAAGAGACCCAGTACTTC
d_call: .; j_call: TRBJ1-2; clone_size: .; cdr3_length: 20; v_call: TRBV6-2/TRBV6-3; cdr3_aa: CASSYGLHQVPAEGNYGYTF; cdr3_nt: TGTGCCAGCAGTTACGGGCTTCATCAGGTGCCTGCAGAAGGGAACTATGGCTACACCTTC
d_call: .; j_call: TRBJ1-2; clone_size: .; cdr3_length: 13; v_call: TRBV6-6; cdr3_aa: CASRQHGGNGYTF; cdr3_nt: TGTGCCAGCAGACAACACGGGGGGAATGGCTACACCTTC
d_call: .; j_call: TRBJ2-3; clone_size: few; cdr3_length: 15; v_call: TRBV14; cdr3_aa: CASSQGSGFRYTQYF; cdr3_nt: TGTGCCAGCAGCCAAGGGAGCGGTTTCAGGTATACGCAGTATTTT
d_call: .; j_call: TRBJ2-1; clone_size: .; cdr3_length: 15; v_call: TRBV30; cdr3_aa: CAWSVGLSGYNEQFF; cdr3_nt: TGTGCCTGGAGTGTAGGACTTAGCGGCTACAATGAGCAGTTCTTC
d_call: .; j_call: TRBJ2-3; clone_size: few; cdr3_length: 15; v_call: TRBV7-6; cdr3_aa: CASSLAGGKADTQYF; cdr3_nt: TGTGCCAGCAGCTTAGCGGGGGGCAAGGCAGATACGCAGTATTTT
d_call: .; j_call: TRBJ1-3; clone_size: .; cdr3_length: 12; v_call: TRBV29-1; cdr3_aa: CSVEDRGNTICF; cdr3_nt: TGCAGCGTTGAAGATCGAGGAAACACCATATGTTTT